This T cell receptor (beta chain) was obtained from a study of early T cells in non-severe SARS-CoV-2 infection. Whole-study context: The authors sequenced bulk RNA from unsorted whole blood, leaving chains unpaired.

As part of library construction, unique molecular identifiers were attached to individual cDNA molecules. TCRdb fed the 5' RACE reads into MiXCR, producing one record per CDR3 protein. The table includes fewer than 30,000 distinct CDR3 sequences, 6% to 7.5% detected once. This clonotype was counted at least ten times. Its antigen is not identified. V shed 2 bases and J 0 bases; nucleotides not matched to a gene: 8. Germline CDR1 SGHRS, CDR2 YFSETQ. The CDR3 has 18 amino acids. General study points: The study's VDJdb matching favored anti-spike CD8 responses and missed private and CD4 specificities.

The sequence came from an adult who was a healthcare worker with PCR-confirmed SARS-CoV-2 infection or an uninfected control (not recorded which). The chain carries TRBV5-1 and TRBJ2-3; 11 nucleotides match TRBD2. This specimen was whole blood, taken at baseline. As DNA, the CDR3 is TGCGCCAGCAGCTTACTAGCGGGAGCTCTCCCTAGCACAGATACGCAGTATTTT. Translating it yields CASSLLAGALPSTDTQYF.